The 19 T cell receptor beta chains listed next were all sequenced from one sample in a study of cytomegalovirus exposure and HLA in healthy donors. PCR employed 60 Vbeta and 13 Jbeta primers. Profiled with immunoSEQ multiplex PCR; TCRdb holds only in-frame clones, not every one. The sample shows 150,000 to 250,000 clones, less than 80% of them seen only once. The specimen sequenced was PBMCs. The origin of the receptors is a woman between 25 and 40 years old in good health and CMV-seropositive.

The V gene is TRBV29-1, the J gene TRBJ2-7; 7 positions match TRBD2. Germline-derived CDR1 and CDR2 are SQVTM and ANQGSEA. This CDR3 contains 14 residues. V shed 6 bases and J 0 bases; nucleotides not matched to a gene: 8. The CDR3 protein is CSVRGGVGSYEQYF. In DNA form, the CDR3 reads TGCAGCGTCCGTGGGGGGGTCGGCTCCTACGAGCAGTACTTC.

The genes are TRBV7-9 and TRBJ1-3; D not resolved. The V and J ends lost 6 bases and 4 bases respectively, with 10 bases between them. CDR1 SEHNR and CDR2 FQNEAQ come from the germline V gene (reference sequence). The CDR3 loop spans 13 amino acids. The CDR3 protein is CASSLGEGNTIYF. CDR3 in DNA: TGTGCCAGCAGTTTGGGAGAAGGAAACACCATATATTTT.

The rearrangement uses TRBV6-6 and TRBJ2-1; a weak D match, TRBD2 (6 bases). This CDR3 region has 11 residues. The germline CDR1 and CDR2 sequences are MNHNY and SVGAGI (reference sequence). The V and J ends lost 4 bases and 12 bases respectively, with 10 bases between them. CDR3: CASSSTGGQFF. The CDR3 nucleotides are TGTGCCAGCAGTTCGACCGGGGGGCAGTTCTTC.

The chain uses TRBV10-2 and TRBJ2-2; D possibly corresponds to TRBD1 (5 bases). Trimming left V 11 bases short and J 3 bases short, with 13 bases between. Germline lookup yields CDR1 WSHSY and CDR2 SAAADI. The CDR3 consists of 13 residues. The CDR3 region is CAASQGYTGELFF. CDR3 in DNA: TGCGCCGCCTCCCAGGGCTACACCGGGGAGCTGTTTTTT.

This clone showed up just a few times. The CDR3 bases are TGTGCCAGCAGCTTGGCGACAGGGGGCATGGTGGGGGAAAAACTGTTTTTT. This gives the protein CASSLATGGMVGEKLFF. This chain connects TRBV5-4 to TRBJ1-4, with TRBD1 identical over 10 bases. CDR3 length: 17 amino acids. Trimming cost V 0 bases and J 8 bases; bases outside gene matches: 10. Germline V gene lookup returns CDR1 SGHNT and CDR2 YYREEE (reference sequence).

This clone is a singleton in its sample. The rearrangement links TRBV5-4 to TRBJ2-7; TRBD2 matches 12 bases. CDR1 is SGHNT, CDR2 YYREEE, per germline (reference sequence). CDR3 length: 15 amino acids. The trim removed 4 bases at V and 0 bases at J, leaving 2 bases unmatched. CDR3 sequence (DNA): TGTGCCAGCAGCGGGGGACTAGCGGGCTCCTACGAGCAGTACTTC. Amino acid sequence: CASSGGLAGSYEQYF.

V gene TRBV5-5 combines with J gene TRBJ2-7; 7 nucleotides line up with TRBD1. This CDR3 has 13 amino acids. V dropped 2 bases and J dropped 4; count of bases not matched to a gene: 3. Germline-derived CDR1 and CDR2 are SGHKS and YYEKEE (reference sequence). CDR3 DNA: TGTGCCAGCAGCTTCGCAGGGGGATACGAGCAGTACTTC. Its protein is CASSFAGGYEQYF.

This CDR3 reads CSVEATRQGWGEAFF. Here the CDR3 DNA reads TGCAGCGTTGAAGCAACGAGACAGGGGTGGGGTGAAGCTTTCTTT. This chain connects TRBV29-1 to TRBJ1-1; 8 nucleotides agree with TRBD1. The germline gives CDR1 SQVTM, CDR2 ANQGSEA. This CDR3 comprises 15 residues. After removal of 1 base from V and 7 bases from J, the junction contained 11 bases not matched to a gene.

The chain has TRBV2 and TRBJ2-7, with 11 bases that match TRBD1. Per germline, CDR1 SNHLY and CDR2 FYNNEI. The CDR3 sequence is 15 residues long. J was trimmed by 7 bases and V by 6 bases; bases with no gene match: 11. Here the CDR3 DNA reads TGTGCCAGCAGCGACCGGACAGGGGGCGCAGGGGAGCAGTACTTC. Translating gives CASSDRTGGAGEQYF.

The CDR3 DNA reads TGTGCCAGTAGTATTTACGGGGATCAGCCCCAGCATTTT. Translation gives CASSIYGDQPQHF. The chain employs TRBV19 and TRBJ1-5; D gene ambiguous. The V gene lost 3 bases and the J gene lost 5 bases, with 8 bases spanning the gap. Germline loops: CDR1 LNHDA, CDR2 SQIVND (reference sequence). The CDR3 is 13 residues long. Full variable domain (outside the CDR3, taken from reference TRBV19 and TRBJ1-5): DGGITQSPKYLFRKEGQNVTLSCEQNLNHDAMYWYRQDPGQGLRLIYYSQIVNDFQKGDIAEGYSVSREKKESFPLTVTSAQKNPTAFYLCASSIYGDQPQHFGDGTRLSIL.

The CDR3 sequence is CASSSQTGTAGNTIYF. CDR3 DNA: TGTGCCAGCAGCTCCCAGACAGGGACGGCTGGAAACACCATATATTTT. The rearrangement uses TRBV7-8 and TRBJ1-3; 7 bases agree with TRBD1. CDR3 size: 16 residues. Trimming cost V 4 bases and J 2 bases; bases outside gene matches: 8. Germline V gene sequence: CDR1 SGHVS, CDR2 FQNEAQ. The full variable domain, rest sourced from reference TRBV7-8 and TRBJ1-3, is GAGVSQSPRYKVAKRGQDVALRCDPISGHVSLFWYQQALGQGPEFLTYFQNEAQLDKSGLPSDRFFAERPEGSVSTLKIQRTQQEDSAVYLCASSSQTGTAGNTIYFGEGSWLTVV.

V gene TRBV7-2 combines with J gene TRBJ2-7, with D maybe TRBD2 (5 bases). The V and J ends lost 5 bases and 2 bases respectively, with 16 bases between them. In germline, CDR1 is SGHTA, CDR2 FQGNSA. The CDR3 extends over 15 amino acids. CDR3 amino acids: CASSVLPGSTYEQYF. CDR3 DNA sequence: TGTGCCAGCAGCGTCCTACCGGGGTCTACCTACGAGCAGTACTTC.

This chain links TRBV5-6 with TRBJ2-7, with D possibly matching TRBD2 (6 bases). V was pared by 1 base and J by 5 bases, with 7 bases between. The germline V gene encodes CDR1 SGHDT and CDR2 YYEEEE. The CDR3 has 12 residues. The CDR3 nucleotides are TGTGCCAGCAGCTTGCCGGGGGACGAGCAGTACTTC. This translates into CASSLPGDEQYF.

This chain connects TRBV7-9 to TRBJ1-2; D is unresolved. The germline CDR1 and CDR2 sequences are SEHNR and FQNEAQ (reference sequence). V was clipped by 1 base and J by 2 bases, with 8 bases between them. CDR3 length: 14 residues. CDR3 in DNA: TGTGCCAGCAGCTTAGATTCCCGGAACTATGGCTACACCTTC. It codes for CASSLDSRNYGYTF. Filled out from reference TRBV7-9 and TRBJ1-2, the complete variable domain reads DTGVSQNPRHKITKRGQNVTFRCDPISEHNRLYWYRQTLGQGPEFLTYFQNEAQLEKSRLLSDRFSAERPKGSFSTLEIQRTEQGDSAMYLCASSLDSRNYGYTFGSGTRLTVV.

This chain uses TRBV5-1 with TRBJ2-7; TRBD2 agrees at 7 bases. V lost 5 bases, J lost 3 bases, and 5 bases stayed unmatched. Germline V gene data show CDR1 as SGHRS and CDR2 as YFSETQ. This CDR3 has 13 residues. CDR3 amino acids: CASRPGGGYEQYF. Here the CDR3 DNA reads TGCGCCAGCAGGCCGGGCGGGGGCTACGAGCAGTACTTC.

The chain carries TRBV6-5 and TRBJ1-5, with D unresolved. V shed 4 bases and J shed 6 bases, with 10 bases lying between them. This CDR3 comprises 13 residues. Germline V lookup: CDR1 MNHEY, CDR2 SVGAGI. The CDR3 DNA sequence: TGTGCCAGCAGTTCCGGGGTGGGTCAGCCCCAGCATTTT. This translates into CASSSGVGQPQHF.

The chain has TRBV7-9 and TRBJ1-6; possibly TRBD1 for D (5 bases). The CDR3 totals 17 residues. Germline CDR1 and CDR2: SEHNR and FQNEAQ (reference sequence). Trimming removed 1 base at V and 10 bases at J, with 20 bases between. The CDR3 bases are TGTGCCAGCAGCTTAGGGGGCCAATACCGACTAGGCTCACCCCTCCACTTT. Its protein is CASSLGGQYRLGSPLHF.

The chain recombines TRBV5-1 with TRBJ2-5, with 10 bases that match TRBD1. The CDR3 is made up of 15 amino acids. With V trimmed by 5 bases and J by 4 bases, 8 bases remained unmatched. Germline CDR1 reads SGHRS; CDR2 reads YFSETQ. CDR3 bases: TGCGCCAGCAGTCCTGACAGGGGGCAGCGAGAGACCCAGTACTTC. This codes for CASSPDRGQRETQYF.

This clone came up a few times. The J gene is TRBJ1-5, the V gene TRBV6-6; a possible D gene is TRBD1 (5 bases). The CDR3 has 16 residues. V was shortened by 8 bases and J by 0 bases, with 17 bases between the two germline ends. Looked up from germline, CDR1 is MNHNY and CDR2 is SVGAGI (reference sequence). The CDR3 nucleotides read TGTGCCAGCGGTGTTGGTTCAGGGTATAGCAATCAGCCCCAGCATTTT. It yields the protein CASGVGSGYSNQPQHF.